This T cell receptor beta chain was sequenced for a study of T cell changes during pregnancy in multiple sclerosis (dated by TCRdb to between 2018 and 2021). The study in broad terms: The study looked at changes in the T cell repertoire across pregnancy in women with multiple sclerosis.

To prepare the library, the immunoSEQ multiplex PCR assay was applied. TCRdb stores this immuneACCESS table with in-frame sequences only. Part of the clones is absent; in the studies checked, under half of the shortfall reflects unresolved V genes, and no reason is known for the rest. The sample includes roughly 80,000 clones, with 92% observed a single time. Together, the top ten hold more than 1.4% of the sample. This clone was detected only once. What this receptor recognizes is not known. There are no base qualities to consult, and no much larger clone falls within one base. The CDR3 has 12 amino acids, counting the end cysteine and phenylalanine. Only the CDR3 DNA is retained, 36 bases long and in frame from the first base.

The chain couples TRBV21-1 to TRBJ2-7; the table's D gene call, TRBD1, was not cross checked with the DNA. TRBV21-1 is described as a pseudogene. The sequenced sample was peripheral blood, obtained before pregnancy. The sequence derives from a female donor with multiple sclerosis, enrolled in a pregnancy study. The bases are TGTGCCAGCACAGGGCCCCTCTACGAGCAGTACTTC. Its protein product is CASTGPLYEQYF.